The 5 T cell receptor beta chains below all came from one sample that was sequenced in a study of cytomegalovirus exposure and HLA in healthy donors. The primer mix had 60 Vbeta and 13 Jbeta primers. Sequencing was performed with immunoSEQ multiplex PCR; in TCRdb, only in-frame clones are kept and a portion is missing. This sample has 150,000 to 200,000 clones, with approximately 80% found just once. The sequenced sample consisted of PBMCs. All receptors derive from a woman aged 25 to 45 in good health and CMV-seronegative.

The chain links TRBV5-6 to TRBJ1-2; 9 nucleotides agree with TRBD1. The V gene's germline CDR1 is SGHDT and CDR2 YYEEEE. V lost 2 bases and J lost 4; bases outside the gene matches: 9. The CDR3 runs to 16 residues. In DNA form, the CDR3 reads TGTGCCAGCAGCTTTTACTCGGGACAGGGCACCTATGGCTACACCTTC. It encodes CASSFYSGQGTYGYTF.

CDR3 sequence reads: CASSFRQGNEQFF. As DNA, the CDR3 is TGTGCCAGCAGTTTTAGGCAGGGCAATGAGCAGTTCTTC. The J gene is TRBJ2-1, the V gene TRBV27, with D perhaps TRBD1 (5 bases). The CDR3 has 13 residues. Per the germline V gene, CDR1 is MNHEY and CDR2 is SMNVEV (reference sequence). The V and J ends lost 3 bases and 6 bases respectively, with 9 bases between them.

In DNA form, the CDR3 reads TGTGCCAGTAGTCTCGACACCTACGAGCAGTACTTC. Translation gives CASSLDTYEQYF. The chain has TRBV19 and TRBJ2-7; D is uncertain. This CDR3 has 12 residues. The ends were cut back, 5 bases at V and 2 bases at J, with 7 bases in the middle. The germline CDR1 and CDR2 sequences are LNHDA and SQIVND (reference sequence).

The chain carries TRBV7-6 and TRBJ2-7; 9 bases are shared with TRBD1. CDR1 is SGHVS and CDR2 is FNYEAQ in the germline V gene. This CDR3 contains 14 residues. V gave up 4 bases and J gave up 5 bases; unmatched junction bases: 6. CDR3 bases: TGTGCCAGCAGCTATGGACAGGGGCCCAACGAGCAGTACTTC. This sequence encodes CASSYGQGPNEQYF.

This chain links TRBV2 with TRBJ1-5, with 8 bases fitting TRBD1. The CDR3 covers 14 residues. V dropped 4 bases and J dropped 5; count of bases not matched to a gene: 4. The germline CDR1 and CDR2 sequences are SNHLY and FYNNEI. The CDR3 DNA follows: TGTGCCAGCAGTGTACAGGGGGGATATCAGCCCCAGCATTTT. Protein: CASSVQGGYQPQHF.